The clone carrying this T cell receptor beta chain was seen once. Original processing notes: How many nucleated cells were present was estimated from reference gene primer amplification. Produced via immunoSEQ multiplex PCR; TCRdb's table is partial and in-frame only. The V and J calls and the clone size are those of that table, but D and trimming were determined from the DNA. Among some 120,000 clones listed, roughly 90% were seen once. This record comes from a study of blood T cell repertoires in COVID-19. Study overall: The United States, Italy and Spain provided the acute and convalescent COVID-19 samples.

Losses at the gene ends were 9 bases for V and 5 bases for J; bases not matched to a gene: 2. Germline values: CDR1 LNHDA, CDR2 SQIVND (reference sequence). The CDR3 spans 13 residues. Seattle patients were enrolled during active infection and followed longitudinally. The origin of this receptor is a man between 50 and 59 years old with COVID-19, enrolled during active disease. The sample was peripheral blood. J is TRBJ1-6 and V is TRBV19; 9 bases map to TRBD1. CDR3 coding DNA: TGTGCCAGCCGGGACAGGGATAATTCACCCCTCCACTTT. Its translation: CASRDRDNSPLHF.